The 10 T cell receptor beta chains below were found in one sample sequenced in a study of OX40 agonist ivuxolimab in advanced cancers. Assay used: immunoSEQ multiplex PCR; TCRdb lists only in-frame clones, some missing. The sample carries about 77,000 clones, over 75% recorded once. Sequences were derived from CD4+ or CD8+ T cells sorted from blood, sampled in a trial of the OX40 agonist ivuxolimab. The receptors were sampled from an adult with an advanced solid tumor such as melanoma, head and neck, liver or kidney cancer.

The chain recombines TRBV6-5 with TRBJ1-1; 10 bases match TRBD1. Losses at the gene ends were 4 bases for V and 1 base for J; bases not matched to a gene: 6. Germline-derived CDR1 and CDR2 are MNHEY and SVGAGI. This CDR3 spans 16 amino acids. CDR3 DNA: TGTGCCAGCAGTTGGGGGACAGGGGTACAGAACACTGAAGCTTTCTTT. It is translated as CASSWGTGVQNTEAFF.

V is TRBV28 and J is TRBJ2-7; 7 nucleotides align to TRBD1. Germline lookup yields CDR1 MDHEN and CDR2 SYDVKM. The CDR3 sequence is 15 residues long. With V trimmed by 6 bases and J by 1 base, 9 bases remained unmatched. The CDR3 reads CASRPTGVWSYEQYF. The CDR3 nucleotides read TGTGCCAGCAGACCCACAGGGGTTTGGTCCTACGAGCAGTACTTC.

This clone was seen a handful of times. The chain carries TRBV10-3 and TRBJ1-1; D gene unclear. This CDR3 region has 12 residues. Germline CDR1 reads ENHRY; CDR2 reads SYGVKD. CDR3 sequence (DNA): TGTGCTACCAGGTGGGAGAACACTGAAGCTTTCTTT. Translating it yields CATRWENTEAFF.

The V gene is TRBV11-2, the J gene TRBJ2-2, with D perhaps TRBD1 (6 bases). Germline CDR1 reads SGHAT; CDR2 reads FQNNGV. The ends were cut back, 6 bases at V and 0 bases at J, with 8 bases in the middle. This CDR3 is 14 amino acids long. This CDR3 is CASRKGANTGELFF. The DNA of the CDR3 is TGTGCCAGCAGAAAGGGGGCGAACACCGGGGAGCTGTTTTTT.

The genes are TRBV28 and TRBJ1-1, with D perhaps TRBD1 (6 bases). CDR1 is MDHEN, CDR2 SYDVKM, per germline. The length of the CDR3 is 15 residues. Trimming removed 2 bases at V and 4 bases at J, with 14 bases between. The CDR3 spells CASSLPGGSGTEAFF. The CDR3 DNA is TGTGCCAGCAGTTTACCCGGGGGCTCGGGCACTGAAGCTTTCTTT. Variable domain in full (rest from reference TRBV28 and TRBJ1-1): DVKVTQSSRYLVKRTGEKVFLECVQDMDHENMFWYRQDPGLGLRLIYFSYDVKMKEKGDIPEGYSVSREKKERFSLILESASTNQTSMYLCASSLPGGSGTEAFFGQGTRLTVV.

This clone was seen once. The rearrangement joins TRBV5-1 to TRBJ1-1; unclear D gene. The V end lost 7 bases, the J end lost 1 base, and 14 bases lay between the germline ends. The CDR3 has 14 residues. Germline V gene data show CDR1 as SGHRS and CDR2 as YFSETQ. The CDR3 protein is CASGEGFKNTEAFF. CDR3 nucleotides: TGCGCCAGCGGCGAGGGTTTTAAGAACACTGAAGCTTTCTTT.

V and J are TRBV5-1 and TRBJ1-1; TRBD1 might be the D (6 bases). From germline, CDR1 is SGHRS and CDR2 YFSETQ. The V gene lost 0 bases and the J gene lost 1 base, with 13 bases spanning the gap. CDR3 length equals 16 residues. Here the CDR3 reads CASSLAGGAPNTEAFF. The CDR3 DNA reads TGCGCCAGCAGCTTGGCCGGGGGGGCCCCGAACACTGAAGCTTTCTTT.

This clone occurred once. The chain links TRBV6-5 to TRBJ2-5; D remains ambiguous. Per germline, CDR1 MNHEY and CDR2 SVGAGI. The CDR3 consists of 14 residues. V was cut by 6 bases and J by 5 bases, with 16 bases left in between. In nucleotides, the CDR3 is TGTGCCAGCAGCCCACAAGGTTTGTGGGAGACCCAGTACTTC. Protein sequence: CASSPQGLWETQYF.

This clone turned up a few times. V gene TRBV30 combines with J gene TRBJ2-2; D might be TRBD1 (7 bases). Germline assignment: CDR1 GTSNPN and CDR2 SVGIG (reference sequence). V was cut by 3 bases and J by 6 bases, with 14 bases left in between. The CDR3 totals 14 residues. CDR3 DNA sequence: TGTGCCTGGAGAGGGCCAGGGGGGTCCGGGGAGCTGTTTTTT. Translation: CAWRGPGGSGELFF.

The chain carries TRBV6-1 and TRBJ1-5; D is ambiguous. The CDR3 is 15 residues long. Germline V lookup: CDR1 MNHNS, CDR2 SASEGT. V lost 2 bases and J 1 base, leaving 9 bases between the germline ends. CDR3 in DNA: TGTGCCAGCAGTGAAACGTCCGGGAGCAATCAGCCCCAGCATTTT. This codes for CASSETSGSNQPQHF.